Below are 8 T cell receptor beta chains sequenced from a single sample in a study of cytomegalovirus exposure and HLA in healthy donors (dated by TCRdb to 2016 to 2017). Library preparation employed the immunoSEQ multiplex PCR assay. The multiplex PCR relied on a mix of 60 forward primers for TCR Vbeta segments and 13 reverse primers for TCR Jbeta segments. TCRdb mirrors the immuneACCESS table, restricted to in-frame sequences. Some clones are absent from its copies; in checked studies, under half trace to an unresolved V gene, and the reason for the others is unknown. This sample comprises some 120,000 clones, 8.5% to 10% of them detected only once. 4.5% to 6% of the sample is taken by the ten largest. The material sequenced was PBMCs. The source is a man aged 40-55 years in good health and CMV-seronegative.

This clone has a handful of counts. V is TRBV11-2 and J is TRBJ2-7; TRBD1 is a possible D gene (5 bases). CDR3 size: 15 residues. Per germline, CDR1 SGHAT and CDR2 FQNNGV. The ends were cut back, 1 base at V and 2 bases at J, with 12 bases in the middle. The DNA for the CDR3 is TGTGCCAGCAGCTTAGGTATGGACATCCCCTACGAGCAGTACTTC. It codes for CASSLGMDIPYEQYF.

This clone has more than one count but fewer than ten. The genes are TRBV7-3 and TRBJ1-1; D not certain. The V gene's germline CDR1 is SGHTA and CDR2 FQGTGA. V lost 2 bases, J lost 3 bases, and 7 bases lay in between. This CDR3 has 13 amino acids. CDR3 bases: TGTGCCAGCAGCTTACAATTGTACACTGAAGCTTTCTTT. Its protein product is CASSLQLYTEAFF. Supplemented by reference TRBV7-3 and TRBJ1-1, the full variable domain reads GAGVSQTPSNKVTEKGKYVELRCDPISGHTALYWYRQSLGQGPEFLIYFQGTGAADDSGLPNDRFFAVRPEGSVSTLKIQRTERGDSAVYLCASSLQLYTEAFFGQGTRLTVV.

The chain employs TRBV6-5 and TRBJ1-4; TRBD1 is a possible D gene (5 bases). V lost 0 bases and J lost 4, with 9 bases in between. CDR3 size: 15 residues. From germline, CDR1 is MNHEY and CDR2 SVGAGI. The CDR3 loop reads CASSYSNRINEKLFF. For the CDR3, the DNA is TGTGCCAGCAGTTACTCGAACAGGATTAATGAAAAACTGTTTTTT.

The genes are TRBV5-1 and TRBJ1-3; possibly TRBD1 for D (5 bases). CDR3 length: 17 residues. The germline V gene has CDR1 SGHRS and CDR2 YFSETQ. The V end was cut by 1 base, the J end by 0 bases, with 14 bases between. CDR3 loop: CASSLPEGGGSGNTIYF. The CDR3 DNA follows: TGCGCCAGCAGCTTGCCCGAGGGCGGGGGCTCTGGAAACACCATATATTTT.

The chain recombines TRBV2 with TRBJ1-2; 7 positions agree with TRBD1. Germline V lookup: CDR1 SNHLY, CDR2 FYNNEI. The CDR3 is made up of 14 amino acids. With V trimmed by 3 bases and J by 2 bases, 3 bases remained unmatched. In DNA form, the CDR3 reads TGTGCCAGCAGTGAGGACAGGATAAACTATGGCTACACCTTC. It codes for CASSEDRINYGYTF.

The chain links TRBV5-6 to TRBJ2-1; no clear D gene. The CDR3 length is 15 residues. Germline CDR1 SGHDT, CDR2 YYEEEE. V shed 7 bases and J shed 0 bases, with 14 bases lying between them. DNA of the CDR3: TGTGCCAGCCTAGAAAAGTTCAGCTCCTACAATGAGCAGTTCTTC. Its translation is CASLEKFSSYNEQFF.

This clone has just a few counts. The junction differs from germline at one of its ends, possibly a read error. The chain is built from TRBV6-1 and TRBJ2-1; D uncertain. Germline values: CDR1 MNHNS, CDR2 SASEGT. CDR3 size: 14 residues. CDR3 residues: CASSEASPVNGQFF. CDR3 nucleotides: TGTGCCAGCAGTGAAGCTAGCCCGGTCAATGGGCAGTTCTTC.

The rearrangement joins TRBV9 to TRBJ1-6, with D perhaps matching TRBD1 (6 bases). CDR1 is SGDLS and CDR2 is YYNGEE in the germline V gene. The CDR3 is 14 amino acids. With 4 bases removed from V and 9 bases from J, the gap between germline ends came to 14 bases. The CDR3 loop is CASSPQGSGSPLHF. As DNA, the CDR3 is TGTGCCAGCAGCCCTCAGGGGAGTGGTTCACCCCTCCACTTT. The full variable domain, in which reference TRBV9 and TRBJ1-6 provide the parts outside the CDR3, is DSGVTQTPKHLITATGQRVTLRCSPRSGDLSVYWYQQSLDQGLQFLIQYYNGEERAKGNILERFSAQQFPDLHSELNLSSLELGDSALYFCASSPQGSGSPLHFGNGTRLTVT.